Presented here are 2 T cell receptor beta chains from one specimen sequenced in a study of cytomegalovirus exposure and HLA in healthy donors. The primer mix had 60 Vbeta and 13 Jbeta primers. TCRdb's table, derived via immunoSEQ multiplex PCR, lists solely in-frame clones and lacks some. In total, the table holds 200,000 to 250,000 clones. The specimen was PBMCs. The source of these receptors is a girl aged 2 to 10 in good health and CMV-seropositive.

The gene calls are TRBV6-1 and TRBJ1-2; 8 nucleotides agree with TRBD1. This CDR3 spans 17 amino acids. Trimming cost V 4 bases and J 6 bases; bases outside gene matches: 16. Germline V CDR1 and CDR2: MNHNS, SASEGT. CDR3 bases: TGTGCCAGCAGTGTCCCCAAGACAGGGGACCCACGGAATGGCTACACCTTC. Residues: CASSVPKTGDPRNGYTF.

V gene TRBV14 combines with J gene TRBJ2-2, with D perhaps TRBD1 (6 bases). Germline V gene data show CDR1 as SGHDN and CDR2 as FVKESK. CDR3 length equals 15 residues. Trimming took 4 bases from V and 5 from J, leaving 14 bases between them. CDR3 sequence: CASSPIAQGTGELFF. The CDR3 DNA sequence: TGTGCCAGCAGCCCGATAGCCCAGGGGACCGGGGAGCTGTTTTTT.